This T cell receptor (beta chain) was found in a study of T cell responses to AZD1222 COVID-19 vaccine listed by TCRdb under 2021. Describing the broader study: Because spike-specific TCR depth and breadth did not differ between the two schedules, AZD1222 recipients who got a second dose at roughly 4 weeks were pooled with those who got a second dose at roughly 12 weeks. A total of just over 230 trial participants underwent TCR sequencing, of whom about 210 received two doses of AZD1222 and around 26 received two doses of the MenACWY control vaccine. Trial participants were enrolled by age into 18-55, 56-69 and 70-plus year subgroups, with 148, 28 and 57 TCR-sequenced participants respectively.

The CDR3 regions of human TCRbeta chains were analyzed by immunosequencing. Per the original workflow: Repertoire TCRs were checked for matches against a reference library of SARS-CoV-2-specific TCRs that had been generated using the MIRA antigen-specificity platform. Breadth was defined as the fraction of unique TCRs that were SARS-CoV-2-associated, and depth was defined as the fraction of total T cells that were SARS-CoV-2-associated. Using the MIRA data, each spike-specific TCR was mapped to the spike region that the TCR reacts to and placed in a CD4 or CD8 class. Log10-transformed breadth and depth values were compared by one-way ANOVA with Sidak's multiple comparisons tests. TCRdb obtained this table from immuneACCESS and retained in-frame rearrangements with V and J assigned. These tables miss some clones; where compared with another copy, unresolved V genes account for less than half of the shortfall, and the remainder is unexplained. The V and J calls and clone size are taken from that table; D and trimming were inferred from the DNA. This sample comprises about 110,000 clones, 88% of them detected only once. The ten largest clones take up roughly 1.5% of the sample.

The CDR3 numbers 15 residues from cysteine through phenylalanine. Just the 45-base CDR3 DNA is kept, in frame starting at base 1. The germline V gene yields MGHDK for CDR1 and SYGVNS for CDR2. V loses 7 bases, J loses 8 bases, and the germline ends lie 20 bases apart. Sample time point, as interpreted from the label and publication: baseline before first vaccination. Vaccinee samples were obtained from the UK trials COV001 and COV002, which included a single-blind randomized controlled phase 2/3 trial of AZD1222 (ChAdOx1 nCoV-19) in healthy adults. For TCRbeta chain sequencing, PBMC samples from trial participants were taken at day 0 and at day 28 after the second dose. Worth noting for this clone: The target of this receptor is not known. Per-base qualities were not stored, and no clone one base away is much larger.

Overall study results and their limits: Epitopes outside the regions mutated in the B.1.351 and B.1.1.7 variants were reportedly recognized by nearly half of the unique spike-specific TCRs. Conclusions about previously exposed vaccinees were limited because only 6 or 7 AZD1222 recipients were SARS-CoV-2 seropositive at baseline. After two AZD1222 doses, both the breadth and the depth of spike-specific TCRs were significantly higher than at day 0 and than in MenACWY recipients. The 56-69-year group was small, and its depth increase did not reach significance, likely because of low power. Participants were mostly white British and included more females than males, and it was suggested by the authors that clonal diversity may have been underestimated. Because no samples from the day 14 peak response were available, repertoires could be characterized only after the peak T cell response. Vaccine-associated CD4 TCRs spanned the whole spike protein, with dominant responses in regions 160-218 and 743-854.

The rearrangement joined TRBV25-1 to TRBJ1-4, and possibly TRBD1, on 6 matching bases. This specimen was peripheral blood, taken on day 0 of AZD1222 vaccination. The clonotype was recovered from an adult in good health. The CDR3 amino acid sequence is: CASIGWARGEEKLFF. At the DNA level, the sequence is TGTGCCAGCATAGGTTGGGCCAGGGGAGAGGAAAAACTGTTTTTT.